Each of the 11 T cell receptor beta chains below was sequenced from the same sample in a study of T cells expressing NK-cell markers. TCRdb reprocessed the 5' RACE reads, with one entry per CDR3 protein and no DNA. There are about 30,000 distinct CDR3 sequences in the sample, with 60% held by the top ten. The sequencing sample was made of blood T cells: a sorted CD56 or NKG2C T cell subset, CD4+ or CD8+ T cells, or bulk PBMC T cells (not recorded which). All receptors come from a woman between 18 and 75 years old in good health.

The rearrangement joins TRBV4-1 to TRBJ2-4; TCRdb's D call of TRBD1 is untestable without DNA. Germline-derived CDR1 and CDR2 are MGHRA and YSYEKL. The CDR3 extends over 15 amino acids. The chain's CDR3 is CASSQRAASENIQYF.

The rearrangement joins TRBV15 to TRBJ2-7; TCRdb's D call of TRBD1 is untestable without DNA. Looked up from germline, CDR1 is LNHNV and CDR2 is YYDKDF (reference sequence). The CDR3 loop spans 15 amino acids. This CDR3 is CATSNPQGKSYEQYF.

The chain combines TRBV29-1 with TRBJ2-5; TCRdb's D call of TRBD1 is untestable without DNA. This CDR3 has 12 amino acids. From germline, CDR1 is SQVTM and CDR2 ANQGSEA. The CDR3 region is CSVETGEETQYF.

The CDR3 spells CASSLGTSGDSSSYNEQFF. This chain connects TRBV5-1 to TRBJ2-1; TCRdb gives TRBD2 as the D gene, but with no DNA this cannot be confirmed. The germline V gene has CDR1 SGHRS and CDR2 YFSETQ. This CDR3 contains 19 residues.

V gene TRBV12-3 or TRBV12-4 combines with J gene TRBJ2-7; the TRBD1 assignment by TCRdb is unverifiable without DNA. This CDR3 has 15 amino acids. CDR3 in amino acids: CASSSPGQGGHEQYF.

The chain is built from TRBV24-1 and TRBJ2-2; the TCRdb call, TRBD2, lacks DNA for checking. The CDR3 length is 16 residues. Germline CDR1 is KGHDR and CDR2 is SFDVKD. Here the CDR3 reads CATSDGLAGDTGELFF.

The chain recombines TRBV7-3 with TRBJ2-1; TCRdb picks TRBD2, but there is no DNA to check that call. This CDR3 is built from 16 residues. Germline V gene lookup returns CDR1 SGHTA and CDR2 FQGTGA. CDR3 sequence reads: CASSPPGLAGENEQFF.

The chain joins TRBV2 to TRBJ1-5; the TRBD1 assignment by TCRdb is unverifiable without DNA. CDR3 size: 15 residues. Germline values: CDR1 SNHLY, CDR2 FYNNEI. This chain's CDR3 is CASSERGREAQPQHF.

The J gene is TRBJ1-1, the V gene TRBV15. The CDR3 sequence is 14 residues long. In germline, CDR1 is LNHNV, CDR2 YYDKDF (reference sequence). The CDR3 sequence is CATSRRAENTEAFF.

The chain recombines TRBV7-8 with TRBJ2-1; TCRdb outputs TRBD2, but without DNA this stays unchecked. CDR1 is SGHVS, CDR2 FQNEAQ, per germline. The CDR3 has 15 residues. This CDR3 reads CASSRGLAGRNEQFF. Full variable domain (remainder filled in from reference TRBV7-8 and TRBJ2-1): GAGVSQSPRYKVAKRGQDVALRCDPISGHVSLFWYQQALGQGPEFLTYFQNEAQLDKSGLPSDRFFAERPEGSVSTLKIQRTQQEDSAVYLCASSRGLAGRNEQFFGPGTRLTVL.

The chain couples TRBV5-1 to TRBJ2-7; TCRdb returns TRBD2, unconfirmable since there is no DNA. Germline V gene lookup returns CDR1 SGHRS and CDR2 YFSETQ. This CDR3 is 15 amino acids long. The CDR3 reads CASSLTSGEFYEQYF.